The clone carrying this T cell receptor beta chain was observed a few times. TCRbeta library preparation incorporated unique molecular identifiers. TCRdb reprocessed the PCR reads via MiXCR and lists one record per CDR3 protein. The sample holds roughly 350,000 distinct CDR3 sequences, 10% seen once. The junction had 8 bases not matched to a gene; V was cut back by 0 bases and J by 8 bases. Per the germline V gene, CDR1 is SQVTM and CDR2 is ANQGSEA. The CDR3 sequence is 15 residues long. This sample is part of a study of T-cell reconstitution after alpha-beta-depleted transplantation in children. The sample was PBMCs from the stem cell graft donor, taken from the stem cell graft. The gene calls are TRBV29-1 and TRBJ2-1; 9 bases agree with TRBD2. This receptor was taken from a human donor who donated a stem cell graft to a child with acute lymphoblastic leukemia. The CDR3 nucleotides are TGCAGCGTTGAAGAAGGGCTAGCGGGGCGGGATGAGCAGTTCTTC. Amino acids: CSVEEGLAGRDEQFF.